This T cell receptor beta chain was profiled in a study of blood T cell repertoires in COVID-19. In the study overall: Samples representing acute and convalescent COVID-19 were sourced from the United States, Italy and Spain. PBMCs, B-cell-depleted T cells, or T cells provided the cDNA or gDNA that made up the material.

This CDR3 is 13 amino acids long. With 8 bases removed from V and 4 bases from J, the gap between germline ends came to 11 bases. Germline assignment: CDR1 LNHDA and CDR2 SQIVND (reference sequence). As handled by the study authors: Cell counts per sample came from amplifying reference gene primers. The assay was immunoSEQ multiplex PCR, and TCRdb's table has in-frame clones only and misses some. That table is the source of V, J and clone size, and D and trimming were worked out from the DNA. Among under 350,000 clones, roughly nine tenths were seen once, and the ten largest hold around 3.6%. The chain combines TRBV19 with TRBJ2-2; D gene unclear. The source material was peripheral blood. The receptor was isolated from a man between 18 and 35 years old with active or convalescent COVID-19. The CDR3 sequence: CASGPSVTGELFF. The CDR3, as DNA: TGTGCCAGTGGCCCCAGCGTCACCGGGGAGCTGTTTTTT. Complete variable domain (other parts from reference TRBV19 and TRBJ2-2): DGGITQSPKYLFRKEGQNVTLSCEQNLNHDAMYWYRQDPGQGLRLIYYSQIVNDFQKGDIAEGYSVSREKKESFPLTVTSAQKNPTAFYLCASGPSVTGELFFGEGSRLTVL.